The 27 T cell receptor beta chains reported below all come from one sample, sequenced in a study of blood T cells in healthy people across ages. A second about 7 to 12 cycle PCR used barcoded and J-beta primers. TCRdb re-called the 5' RACE reads through MiXCR, storing one row per CDR3 protein. The sample records 700,000 or so distinct CDR3 sequences, roughly 20% being singletons. The sequenced sample was blood. Receptors originate from a man between 65 and 85 years old in good health.

This clonotype showed up just a few times. The germline gene is not matched at one end of the junction; a read error may be the cause. This rearrangement joins TRBV2 to TRBJ2-3; TRBD2 is a possible D gene (6 bases). Germline V CDR1 and CDR2: SNHLY, FYNNEI. This CDR3 spans 14 amino acids. CDR3: CVSGRGGSTDTQYF. The CDR3, as DNA: TGTGTCAGCGGGCGGGGCGGAAGCACAGATACGCAGTATTTT.

This clonotype appeared many times. The rearrangement uses TRBV7-2 and TRBJ2-7; possibly TRBD2 for D (5 bases). The V end lost 2 bases, the J end lost 7 bases, and 12 bases lay between the germline ends. This CDR3 comprises 13 residues. From germline, CDR1 is SGHTA and CDR2 FQGNSA. The CDR3 is CASSLTRLREQYV. The CDR3 coding sequence is TGTGCCAGCAGCTTAACACGACTACGGGAGCAGTACGTC.

This clonotype has only a few counts. The gene calls are TRBV7-9 and TRBJ1-2; no firm D call. The V gene lost 5 bases and the J gene lost 4 bases, with 17 bases spanning the gap. Germline lookup yields CDR1 SEHNR and CDR2 FQNEAQ (reference sequence). The CDR3 has 15 residues. As DNA, the CDR3 is TGTGCCAGCAGCCCCAGACTAGGGCCCCCCTATGGCTACACCTTC. Protein product: CASSPRLGPPYGYTF.

This clonotype showed up just a few times. The V and J genes are TRBV29-1 and TRBJ2-5; possible D gene TRBD2, 5 bases. CDR3 length: 11 amino acids. V lost 7 bases and J 5 bases, leaving 11 bases between the germline ends. Germline loops: CDR1 SQVTM, CDR2 ANQGSEA. The CDR3 reads CSARSGETQYF. Here the CDR3 DNA reads TGCAGCGCTAGGTCGGGGGAGACCCAGTACTTC.

The J gene is TRBJ1-4, the V gene TRBV5-1; tentative D call: TRBD1 (6 bases). V lost 0 bases and J lost 7, with 10 bases in between. CDR3 size: 14 residues. Germline CDR1 reads SGHRS; CDR2 reads YFSETQ. The CDR3 sequence: CASSLGQAAEKLFF. CDR3 in DNA: TGCGCCAGCAGCTTGGGACAGGCGGCTGAAAAACTGTTTTTT.

Turning to this clonotype: The junction departs from germline at one end; a sequencing error may be responsible. The V and J genes are TRBV30 and TRBJ2-1, with 9 bases aligning to TRBD2. CDR1 and CDR2 (germline): GTSNPN, SVGIG (reference sequence). The CDR3 loop spans 15 amino acids. The CDR3 region has the DNA TGCGCCTGGAGCCCGGGGACTAGCCTCGTCCATGAGCAGTTCTTC. Encoded protein: CAWSPGTSLVHEQFF. Combining the CDR3 with reference TRBV30 and TRBJ2-1 gives the whole variable domain SQTIHQWPATLVQPVGSPLSLECTVEGTSNPNLYWYRQAAGRGLQLLFYSVGIGQISSEVPQNLSASRPQDRQFILSSKKLLLSDSGFYLCAWSPGTSLVHEQFFGPGTRLTVL.

A few counts support this clonotype. This chain connects TRBV20-1 to TRBJ2-3, with 7 bases matching TRBD1. There are 13 residues in the CDR3. CDR1 is DFQATT and CDR2 is SNEGSKA in the germline V gene (reference sequence). Trimming cost V 6 bases and J 2 bases; bases outside gene matches: 5. CDR3 DNA sequence: TGCAGTGCCTCCACAGGGGTCACAGATACGCAGTATTTT. Its translation: CSASTGVTDTQYF.

There are a few counts of this clonotype. This chain joins TRBV5-1 and TRBJ2-1; 10 bases are shared with TRBD2. Germline V gene lookup returns CDR1 SGHRS and CDR2 YFSETQ. The CDR3 runs to 15 residues. The J segment lost 9 bases and the V segment lost 2 bases, leaving 8 bases of the junction unmatched. CDR3 nucleotides: TGCGCCAGCAGCTTTTCCGGGACTAGCGAGGGTGAGCAGTTCTTC. Translation: CASSFSGTSEGEQFF.

The chain links TRBV2 to TRBJ2-4; no definite D call. V was shortened by 4 bases and J by 6 bases, with 13 bases between the two germline ends. The CDR3 is 14 residues long. Germline assignment: CDR1 SNHLY and CDR2 FYNNEI. CDR3 in amino acids: CASSGSVGANIQYF. The DNA for the CDR3 is TGTGCCAGCAGTGGGTCCGTGGGTGCAAACATTCAGTACTTC.

This chain uses TRBV5-1 with TRBJ2-7; D is ambiguous. The V end lost 0 bases, the J end lost 1 base, and 5 bases lay between the germline ends. The CDR3 sequence is 13 residues long. The germline gives CDR1 SGHRS, CDR2 YFSETQ. In DNA, the CDR3 is TGCGCCAGCAGCTTGGAACTTTCCTACGAGCAGTACTTC. The encoded protein is CASSLELSYEQYF.

This clonotype was counted only a few times. The chain links TRBV6-5 to TRBJ1-2; 8 nucleotides align to TRBD1. After removal of 5 bases from V and 8 bases from J, the junction contained 7 bases not matched to a gene. The CDR3 extends over 13 amino acids. The germline gives CDR1 MNHEY, CDR2 SVGAGI. The CDR3 protein is CASSRKQGGGYTF. For the CDR3, the DNA is TGTGCCAGCAGTCGGAAACAGGGGGGCGGCTACACCTTC.

This clonotype was observed a handful of times. This chain uses TRBV12-3 or TRBV12-4 with TRBJ1-2, with a possible D match to TRBD1 (5 bases). CDR3 size: 15 residues. The V end lost 7 bases, the J end lost 5 bases, and 20 bases lay between the germline ends. The CDR3 is CASTPRENTAYGYTF. In nucleotides, the CDR3 is TGTGCCAGCACCCCCAGGGAAAACACCGCATATGGCTACACCTTC.

This chain uses TRBV12-3 or TRBV12-4 with TRBJ1-5; TRBD1 is a possible D gene (6 bases). The germline V and J ends were trimmed by 7 bases and 2 bases, with 15 bases remaining between them. CDR3 length equals 15 residues. In nucleotides, the CDR3 is TGTGCCAGCACTAATGACAGGAGGCGCAATCAGCCCCAGCATTTT. Its translation is CASTNDRRRNQPQHF.

The chain is built from TRBV7-9 and TRBJ1-5; no clear D. The germline V gene encodes CDR1 SEHNR and CDR2 FQNEAQ (reference sequence). The CDR3 has 13 amino acids. V was trimmed by 5 bases and J by 5 bases, leaving 10 bases between them. CDR3 DNA: TGTGCCAGCAGCGCCCGTTCAGATCAGCCCCAGCATTTT. Protein product: CASSARSDQPQHF.

The chain couples TRBV4-3 to TRBJ2-6; no clear D gene. The CDR3 covers 16 residues. CDR1 is LGHNA, CDR2 YSLEER, per germline. Trimming removed 0 bases at V and 2 bases at J, with 8 bases between. DNA of the CDR3: TGCGCCAGCAGCCAAGATCCCCCACCTGGGGCCAACGTCCTGACTTTC. The encoded protein is CASSQDPPPGANVLTF.

The genes are TRBV21-1 and TRBJ2-7; TRBD1, the table's D call, lacks a check against the DNA. TRBV21-1 corresponds to a pseudogene. This CDR3 has 15 amino acids. CDR3 region: CASSSPPGCSYEQYF. In DNA, the CDR3 is TGTGCCAGCAGCTCTCCCCCAGGGTGCTCCTACGAGCAGTACTTC.

The chain has TRBV14 and TRBJ1-3; 7 bases fit TRBD1. The CDR3 is 16 amino acids. The V segment lost 3 bases and the J segment 0 bases; nucleotides outside the gene matches: 5. The germline V gene encodes CDR1 SGHDN and CDR2 FVKESK. CDR3 DNA sequence: TGTGCCAGCAGCCAGCCCAGGACAGGCTCTGGAAACACCATATATTTT. Encoded protein: CASSQPRTGSGNTIYF.

About this clonotype itself: The junction does not match germline at one end; this may be a read error. The chain uses TRBV4-1 and TRBJ2-6, with D tentatively TRBD1 (5 bases). The CDR3 has 16 residues. Per germline, CDR1 MGHRA and CDR2 YSYEKL. Here the CDR3 reads CASSQGLTSGANVLAF. The CDR3 nucleotides are TGCGCCAGCAGCCAAGGTTTGACATCTGGGGCCAACGTCCTGGCTTTC.

At least ten counts were recorded for this clonotype. This chain joins TRBV3-1 and TRBJ2-2, with D perhaps given as TRBD1 or TRBD2 (5 bases each). The CDR3 is 14 residues long. Germline V gene sequence: CDR1 LGHDT, CDR2 YNNKEL (reference sequence). Trimming left V 1 base short and J 7 bases short, with 10 bases between. CDR3: CASSQARGVGELFF. CDR3 coding DNA: TGTGCCAGCAGCCAAGCAAGAGGGGTCGGGGAGCTGTTTTTT. Looking up the rest from reference TRBV3-1 and TRBJ2-2 gives the full variable domain: DTAVSQTPKYLVTQMGNDKSIKCEQNLGHDTMYWYKQDSKKFLKIMFSYNNKELIINETVPNRFSPKSPDKAHLNLHINSLELGDSAVYFCASSQARGVGELFFGEGSRLTVL.

This clonotype has just a few counts. J is TRBJ1-2 and V is TRBV12-3 or TRBV12-4, with 9 bases lining up with TRBD1. The V and J ends lost 0 bases and 11 bases, in that order; junction bases with no gene match: 4. CDR3 size: 13 residues. The CDR3 coding sequence is TGTGCCAGCAGTTTAGCGCAAGACAGGGGGTACACCTTC. Protein: CASSLAQDRGYTF.

This clonotype was seen only a few times. V gene TRBV29-1 combines with J gene TRBJ2-1, with a possible D match to TRBD2 (6 bases). V lost 4 bases, J lost 8 bases, and 12 bases lay in between. The CDR3 runs to 12 residues. Germline CDR1 SQVTM, CDR2 ANQGSEA. CDR3 sequence reads: CSVGGSGDEQFF. DNA for the CDR3: TGCAGCGTTGGAGGATCGGGAGATGAGCAGTTCTTC.

V usage is TRBV5-1 and J usage is TRBJ2-3; D remains unclear. Germline V lookup: CDR1 SGHRS, CDR2 YFSETQ. The V and J ends lost 0 bases and 7 bases respectively, with 6 bases between them. This CDR3 is built from 12 residues. CDR3 loop: CASSLEGNTQYF. CDR3 bases: TGCGCCAGCAGCTTGGAGGGTAATACGCAGTATTTT.

The CDR3 spells CATAELAGPNEQFF. CDR3 nucleotide sequence: TGTGCCACTGCGGAACTAGCGGGGCCCAATGAGCAGTTCTTC. This chain uses TRBV19 with TRBJ2-1; 10 bases are shared with TRBD2. The CDR3 has 14 amino acids. Germline V gives CDR1 LNHDA, CDR2 SQIVND (reference sequence). The J segment lost 6 bases and the V segment lost 10 bases, leaving 9 bases of the junction unmatched.

The chain recombines TRBV12-3 or TRBV12-4 with TRBJ1-4; D is ambiguous. There are 12 residues in the CDR3. Trimming removed 3 bases at V and 8 bases at J, with 7 bases between. CDR3 sequence (DNA): TGTGCCAGCAGTTTTCGGCCCGAAAAACTGTTTTTT. Encoded protein: CASSFRPEKLFF.

This clonotype appeared many times. CDR3 nucleotide sequence: TGCGCCAGCAGCCTTCCAGGATCGTCGGCCCAGTACTTC. Protein product: CASSLPGSSAQYF. The gene calls are TRBV5-1 and TRBJ2-5; D unresolved. From germline, CDR1 is SGHRS and CDR2 YFSETQ. This CDR3 region has 13 residues. V was shortened by 4 bases and J by 9 bases, with 16 bases between the two germline ends.

This clonotype turned up a few times. The chain combines TRBV18 with TRBJ2-3, with D perhaps TRBD1 or TRBD2 (6 bases each). Trimming removed 3 bases at V and 4 bases at J, with 17 bases between. This CDR3 has 16 amino acids. Germline loops: CDR1 KGHSH, CDR2 LQKENI. The CDR3 DNA reads TGTGCCAGCTCACCCCCTAGCAGGAGGGGGGCAGATACGCAGTATTTT. Protein sequence: CASSPPSRRGADTQYF.

This chain joins TRBV12-3 or TRBV12-4 and TRBJ1-1; 7 bases are shared with TRBD1. V shed 10 bases and J 5 bases; nucleotides not matched to a gene: 10. CDR3 length equals 13 residues. The CDR3 DNA reads TGTGCCACTTCTCCAGGGGGATGGACTGAAGCTTTCTTT. This sequence encodes CATSPGGWTEAFF.